This T cell receptor (beta chain) was observed in a study of PD-L1 blockade in urothelial cancer. For the study at large: The researchers analyzed blood 3 weeks (second dose) and 6 weeks after treatment start. A median of roughly 150,000 T cells was found in the blood samples. Study-level results: Enhanced expansion of tumor-associated blood clones at 3 weeks characterized durable-benefit patients.

Method: immunoSEQ multiplex PCR; TCRdb's copy keeps in-frame clones and lacks some. The sample yields approximately 79,000 clones, approximately 86% seen once. Turning to this clone: Its target is unknown.

Time point of the sample: pretreatment peripheral blood. V lost 8 bases, J lost 3 bases, and 20 bases stayed unmatched. Germline lookup yields CDR1 MNHEY and CDR2 SMNVEV (reference sequence). The CDR3 covers 18 residues. This TCR was sampled from a middle-aged man with urothelial cancer. The chain carries TRBV27 and TRBJ2-7; 9 nucleotides match TRBD2. The sequences come from PBMCs, collected around atezolizumab (anti-PD-L1) treatment. The CDR3 DNA follows: TGTGCCAGCGTCCCCCGAGCGGGGGGAAAACCCATCGACTACGAGCAGTACTTC. Translating it yields CASVPRAGGKPIDYEQYF.